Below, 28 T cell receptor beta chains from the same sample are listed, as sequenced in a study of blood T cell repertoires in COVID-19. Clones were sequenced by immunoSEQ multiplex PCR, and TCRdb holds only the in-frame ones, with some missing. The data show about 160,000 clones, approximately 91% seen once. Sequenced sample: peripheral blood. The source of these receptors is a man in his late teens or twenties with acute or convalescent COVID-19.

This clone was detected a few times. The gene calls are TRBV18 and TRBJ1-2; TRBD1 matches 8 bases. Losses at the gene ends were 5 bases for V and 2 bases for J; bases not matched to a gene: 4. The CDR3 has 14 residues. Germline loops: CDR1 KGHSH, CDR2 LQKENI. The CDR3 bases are TGTGCCAGCTCAAAGGACAGGGAAAACTATGGCTACACCTTC. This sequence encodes CASSKDRENYGYTF.

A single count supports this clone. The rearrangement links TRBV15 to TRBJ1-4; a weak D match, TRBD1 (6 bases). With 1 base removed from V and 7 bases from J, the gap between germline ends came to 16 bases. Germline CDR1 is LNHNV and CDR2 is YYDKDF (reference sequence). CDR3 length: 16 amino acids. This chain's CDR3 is CATSRVSRQAGEKLFF. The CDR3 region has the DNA TGTGCCACCAGCAGAGTGTCCCGACAGGCGGGTGAAAAACTGTTTTTT.

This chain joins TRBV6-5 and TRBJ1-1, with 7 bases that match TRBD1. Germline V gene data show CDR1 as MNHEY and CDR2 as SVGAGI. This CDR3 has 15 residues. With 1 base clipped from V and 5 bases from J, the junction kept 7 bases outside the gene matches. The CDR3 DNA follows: TGTGCCAGCAGTTACTACACAGGGGCCAAGACTGAAGCTTTCTTT. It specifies CASSYYTGAKTEAFF.

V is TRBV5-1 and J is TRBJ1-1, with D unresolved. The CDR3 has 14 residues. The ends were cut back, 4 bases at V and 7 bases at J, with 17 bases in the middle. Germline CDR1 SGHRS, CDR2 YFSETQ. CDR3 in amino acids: CASSPTLPSGEAFF. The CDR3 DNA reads TGCGCCAGCAGCCCTACACTCCCTTCAGGTGAAGCTTTCTTT. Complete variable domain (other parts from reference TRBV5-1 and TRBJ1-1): KAGVTQTPRYLIKTRGQQVTLSCSPISGHRSVSWYQQTPGQGLQFLFEYFSETQRNKGNFPGRFSGRQFSNSRSEMNVSTLELGDSALYLCASSPTLPSGEAFFGQGTRLTVV.

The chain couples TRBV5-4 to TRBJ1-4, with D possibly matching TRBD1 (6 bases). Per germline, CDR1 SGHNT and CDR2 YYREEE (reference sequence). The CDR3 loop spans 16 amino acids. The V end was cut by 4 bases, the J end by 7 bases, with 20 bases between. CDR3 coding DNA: TGTGCCAGCAGCCGAGGGGGTCTAGAAGTGCGTGAAAAACTGTTTTTT. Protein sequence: CASSRGGLEVREKLFF.

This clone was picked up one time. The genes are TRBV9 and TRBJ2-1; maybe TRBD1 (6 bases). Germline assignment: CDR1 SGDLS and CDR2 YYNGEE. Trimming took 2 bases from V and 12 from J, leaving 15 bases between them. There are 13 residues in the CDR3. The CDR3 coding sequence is TGTGCCAGCAGCGTTAAAGACAGGTTATGGCAGTTCTTC. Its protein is CASSVKDRLWQFF.

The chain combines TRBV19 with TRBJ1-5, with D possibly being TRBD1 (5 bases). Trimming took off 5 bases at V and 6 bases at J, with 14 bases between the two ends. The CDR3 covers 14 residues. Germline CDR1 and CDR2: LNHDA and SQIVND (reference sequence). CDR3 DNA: TGTGCCAGTAGTGTGGAGGGGCGGGGTCAGCCCCAGCATTTT. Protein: CASSVEGRGQPQHF. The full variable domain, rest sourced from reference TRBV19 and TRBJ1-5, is DGGITQSPKYLFRKEGQNVTLSCEQNLNHDAMYWYRQDPGQGLRLIYYSQIVNDFQKGDIAEGYSVSREKKESFPLTVTSAQKNPTAFYLCASSVEGRGQPQHFGDGTRLSIL.

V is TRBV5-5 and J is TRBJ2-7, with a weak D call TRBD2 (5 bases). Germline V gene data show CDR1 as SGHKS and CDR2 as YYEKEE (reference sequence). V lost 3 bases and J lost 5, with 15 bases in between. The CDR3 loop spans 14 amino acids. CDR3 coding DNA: TGTGCCAGCAGCTCCTCGGGCCAGGAGGACGAGCAGTACTTC. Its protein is CASSSSGQEDEQYF. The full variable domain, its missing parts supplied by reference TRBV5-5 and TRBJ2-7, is DAGVTQSPTHLIKTRGQQVTLRCSPISGHKSVSWYQQVLGQGPQFIFQYYEKEERGRGNFPDRFSARQFPNYSSELNVNALLLGDSALYLCASSSSGQEDEQYFGPGTRLTVT.

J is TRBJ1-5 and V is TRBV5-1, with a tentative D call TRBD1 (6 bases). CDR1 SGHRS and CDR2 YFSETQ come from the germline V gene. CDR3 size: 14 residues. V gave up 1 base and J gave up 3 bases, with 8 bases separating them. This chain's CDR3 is CASSLSGANQPQHF. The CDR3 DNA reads TGCGCCAGCAGCTTGTCAGGGGCCAATCAGCCCCAGCATTTT.

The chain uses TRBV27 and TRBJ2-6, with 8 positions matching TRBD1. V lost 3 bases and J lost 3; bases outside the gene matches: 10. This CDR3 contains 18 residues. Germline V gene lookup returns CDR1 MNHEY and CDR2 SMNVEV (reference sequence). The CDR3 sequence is CASSFRAGGAYGANVLTF. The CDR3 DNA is TGTGCCAGCAGTTTCCGGGCAGGGGGCGCCTATGGGGCCAACGTCCTGACTTTC.

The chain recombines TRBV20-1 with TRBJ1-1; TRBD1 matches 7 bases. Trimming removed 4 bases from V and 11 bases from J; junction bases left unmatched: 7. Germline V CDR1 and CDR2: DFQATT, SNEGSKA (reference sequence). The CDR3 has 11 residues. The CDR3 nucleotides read TGCAGTGCTACCTCCGGGACAGTCGCTTTCTTT. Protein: CSATSGTVAFF.

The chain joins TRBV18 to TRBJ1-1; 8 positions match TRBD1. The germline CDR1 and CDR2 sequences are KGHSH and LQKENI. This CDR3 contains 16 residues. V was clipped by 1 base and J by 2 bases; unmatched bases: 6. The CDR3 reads CASSPLLTGANTEAFF. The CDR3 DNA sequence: TGTGCCAGCTCACCACTTTTGACAGGGGCTAACACTGAAGCTTTCTTT.

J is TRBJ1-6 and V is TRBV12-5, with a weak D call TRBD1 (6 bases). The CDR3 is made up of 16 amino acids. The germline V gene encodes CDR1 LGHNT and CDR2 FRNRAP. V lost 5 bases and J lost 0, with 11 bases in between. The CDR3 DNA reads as TGTGCTAGTGGTACCGGACAGACCTCCTATAATTCACCCCTCCACTTT. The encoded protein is CASGTGQTSYNSPLHF.

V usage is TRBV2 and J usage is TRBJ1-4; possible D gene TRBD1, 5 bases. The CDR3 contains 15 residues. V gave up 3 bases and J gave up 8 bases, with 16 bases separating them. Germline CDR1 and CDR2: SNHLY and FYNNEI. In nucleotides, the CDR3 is TGTGCCAGCAGTGATCGGGGGATTCGAGGGGAAAAACTGTTTTTT. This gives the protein CASSDRGIRGEKLFF. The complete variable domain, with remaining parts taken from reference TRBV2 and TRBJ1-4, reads EPEVTQTPSHQVTQMGQEVILRCVPISNHLYFYWYRQILGQKVEFLVSFYNNEISEKSEIFDDQFSVERPDGSNFTLKIRSTKLEDSAMYFCASSDRGIRGEKLFFGSGTQLSVL.

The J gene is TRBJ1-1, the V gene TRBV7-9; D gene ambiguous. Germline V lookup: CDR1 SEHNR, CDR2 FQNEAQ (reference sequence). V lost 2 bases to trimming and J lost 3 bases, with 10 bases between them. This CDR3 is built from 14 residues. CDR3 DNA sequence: TGTGCCAGCAGCTTAACTGCGGGATACACTGAAGCTTTCTTT. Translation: CASSLTAGYTEAFF.

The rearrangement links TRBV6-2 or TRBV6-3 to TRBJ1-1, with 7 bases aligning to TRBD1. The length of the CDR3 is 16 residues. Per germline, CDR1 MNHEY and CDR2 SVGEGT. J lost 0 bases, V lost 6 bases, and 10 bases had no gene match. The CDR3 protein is CASSTPRGLLNTEAFF. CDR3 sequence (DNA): TGTGCCAGCAGCACACCGAGGGGGCTATTGAACACTGAAGCTTTCTTT.

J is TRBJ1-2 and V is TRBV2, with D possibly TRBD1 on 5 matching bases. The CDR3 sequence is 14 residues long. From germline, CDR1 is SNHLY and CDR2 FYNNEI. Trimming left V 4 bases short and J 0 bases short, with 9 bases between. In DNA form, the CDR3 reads TGTGCCAGCAGTGGAGACAGCTCTAACTATGGCTACACCTTC. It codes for CASSGDSSNYGYTF.

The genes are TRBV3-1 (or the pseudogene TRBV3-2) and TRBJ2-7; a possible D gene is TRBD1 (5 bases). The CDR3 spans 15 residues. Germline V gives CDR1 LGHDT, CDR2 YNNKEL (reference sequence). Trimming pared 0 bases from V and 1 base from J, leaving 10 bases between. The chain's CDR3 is CASSQDPRDSYEQYF. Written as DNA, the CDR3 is TGTGCCAGCAGCCAAGACCCCAGGGATTCCTACGAGCAGTACTTC.

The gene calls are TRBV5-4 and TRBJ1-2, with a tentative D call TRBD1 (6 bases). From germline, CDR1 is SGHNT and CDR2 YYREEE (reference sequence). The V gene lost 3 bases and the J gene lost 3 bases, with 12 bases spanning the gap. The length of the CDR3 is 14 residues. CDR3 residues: CASSSWTEDYGYTF. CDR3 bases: TGTGCCAGCAGCTCGTGGACAGAAGACTATGGCTACACCTTC.

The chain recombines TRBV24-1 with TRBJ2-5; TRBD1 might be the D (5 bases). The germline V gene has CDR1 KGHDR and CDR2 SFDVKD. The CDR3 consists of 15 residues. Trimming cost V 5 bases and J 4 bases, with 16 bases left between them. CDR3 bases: TGTGCCACCAGTGCCCATGGACCCCAGGGAGAGACCCAGTACTTC. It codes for CATSAHGPQGETQYF.

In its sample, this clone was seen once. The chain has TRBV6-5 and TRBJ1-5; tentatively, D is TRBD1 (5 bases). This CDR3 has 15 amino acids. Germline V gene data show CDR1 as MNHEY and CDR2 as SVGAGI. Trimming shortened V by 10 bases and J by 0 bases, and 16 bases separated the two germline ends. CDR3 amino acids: CATRLGVYSNQPQHF. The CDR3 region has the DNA TGTGCCACCCGATTAGGGGTTTATAGCAATCAGCCCCAGCATTTT.

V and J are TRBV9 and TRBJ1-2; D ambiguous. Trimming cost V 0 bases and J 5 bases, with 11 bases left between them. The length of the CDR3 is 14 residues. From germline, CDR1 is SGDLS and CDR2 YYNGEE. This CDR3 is CASSVASGGYGYTF. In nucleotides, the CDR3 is TGTGCCAGCAGCGTAGCCAGTGGAGGGTATGGCTACACCTTC.

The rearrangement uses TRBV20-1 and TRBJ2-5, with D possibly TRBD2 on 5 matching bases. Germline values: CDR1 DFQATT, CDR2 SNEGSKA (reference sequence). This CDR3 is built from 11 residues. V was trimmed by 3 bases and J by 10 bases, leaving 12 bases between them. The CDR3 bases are TGCAGTGCTAGTTCCGGGGATGGCCAGTACTTC. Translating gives CSASSGDGQYF.

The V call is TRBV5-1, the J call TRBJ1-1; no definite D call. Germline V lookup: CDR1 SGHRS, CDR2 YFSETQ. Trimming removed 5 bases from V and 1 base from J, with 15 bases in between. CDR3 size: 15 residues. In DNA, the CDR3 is TGCGCCAGCAGTCTTGGGTCTGGAGCGAACACTGAAGCTTTCTTT. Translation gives CASSLGSGANTEAFF.

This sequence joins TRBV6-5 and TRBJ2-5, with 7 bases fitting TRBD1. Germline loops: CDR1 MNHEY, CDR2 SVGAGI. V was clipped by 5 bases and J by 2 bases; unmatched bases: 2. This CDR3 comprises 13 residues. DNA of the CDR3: TGTGCCAGCAGTATGACAGGGCAAGAGACCCAGTACTTC. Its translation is CASSMTGQETQYF.

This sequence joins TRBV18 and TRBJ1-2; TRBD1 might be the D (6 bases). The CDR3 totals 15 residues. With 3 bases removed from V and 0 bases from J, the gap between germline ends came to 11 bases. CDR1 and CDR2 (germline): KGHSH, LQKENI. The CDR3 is CASSPPGQPNYGYTF. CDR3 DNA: TGTGCCAGCTCACCTCCGGGACAACCTAACTATGGCTACACCTTC.

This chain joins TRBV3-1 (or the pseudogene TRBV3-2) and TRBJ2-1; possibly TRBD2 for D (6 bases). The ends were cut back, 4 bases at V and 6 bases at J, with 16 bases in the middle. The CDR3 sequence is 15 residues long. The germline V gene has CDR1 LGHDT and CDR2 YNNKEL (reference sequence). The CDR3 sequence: CASSPRDSGGNEQFF. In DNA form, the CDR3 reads TGTGCCAGCAGCCCCCGAGATAGCGGTGGCAATGAGCAGTTCTTC.

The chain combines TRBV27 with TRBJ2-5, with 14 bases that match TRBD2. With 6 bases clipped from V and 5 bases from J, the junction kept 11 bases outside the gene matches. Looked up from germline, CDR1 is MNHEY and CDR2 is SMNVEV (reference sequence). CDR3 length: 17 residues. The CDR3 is CASSPGTSGSQWETQYF. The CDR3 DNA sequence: TGTGCCAGCAGCCCCGGGACTAGCGGGAGTCAGTGGGAGACCCAGTACTTC.